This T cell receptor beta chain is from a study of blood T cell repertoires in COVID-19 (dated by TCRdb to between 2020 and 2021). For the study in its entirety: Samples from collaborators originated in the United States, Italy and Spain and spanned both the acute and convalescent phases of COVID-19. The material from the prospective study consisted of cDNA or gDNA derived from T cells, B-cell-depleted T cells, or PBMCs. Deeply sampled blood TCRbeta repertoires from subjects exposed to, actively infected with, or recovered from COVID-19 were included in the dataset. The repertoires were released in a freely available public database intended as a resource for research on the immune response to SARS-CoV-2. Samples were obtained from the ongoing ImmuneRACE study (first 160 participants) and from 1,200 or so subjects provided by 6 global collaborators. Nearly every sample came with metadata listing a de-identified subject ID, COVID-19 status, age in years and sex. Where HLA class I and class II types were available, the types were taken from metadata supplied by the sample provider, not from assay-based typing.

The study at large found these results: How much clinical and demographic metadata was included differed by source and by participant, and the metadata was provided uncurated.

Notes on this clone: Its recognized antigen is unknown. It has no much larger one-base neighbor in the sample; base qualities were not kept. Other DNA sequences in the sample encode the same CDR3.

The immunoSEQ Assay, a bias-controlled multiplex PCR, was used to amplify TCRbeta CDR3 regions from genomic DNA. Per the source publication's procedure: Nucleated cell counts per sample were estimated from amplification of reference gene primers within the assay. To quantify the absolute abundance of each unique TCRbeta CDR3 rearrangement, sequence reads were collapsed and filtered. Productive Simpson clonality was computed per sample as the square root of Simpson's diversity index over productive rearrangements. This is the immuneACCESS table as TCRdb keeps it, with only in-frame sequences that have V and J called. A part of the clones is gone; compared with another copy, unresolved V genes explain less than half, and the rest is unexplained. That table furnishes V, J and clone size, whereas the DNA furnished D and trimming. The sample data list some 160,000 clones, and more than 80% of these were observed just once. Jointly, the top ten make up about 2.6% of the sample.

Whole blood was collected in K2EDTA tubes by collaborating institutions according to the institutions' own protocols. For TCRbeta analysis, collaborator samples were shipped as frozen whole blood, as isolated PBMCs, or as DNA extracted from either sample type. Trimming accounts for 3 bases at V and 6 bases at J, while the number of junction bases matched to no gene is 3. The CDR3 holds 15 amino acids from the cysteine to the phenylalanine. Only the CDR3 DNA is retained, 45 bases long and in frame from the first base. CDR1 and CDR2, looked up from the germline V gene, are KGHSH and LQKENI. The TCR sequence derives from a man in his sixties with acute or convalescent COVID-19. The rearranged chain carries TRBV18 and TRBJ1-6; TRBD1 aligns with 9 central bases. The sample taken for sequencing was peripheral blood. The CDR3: CASSPTGGFNSPLHF. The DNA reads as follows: TGTGCCAGCTCACCGACAGGGGGGTTTAATTCACCCCTCCACTTT.